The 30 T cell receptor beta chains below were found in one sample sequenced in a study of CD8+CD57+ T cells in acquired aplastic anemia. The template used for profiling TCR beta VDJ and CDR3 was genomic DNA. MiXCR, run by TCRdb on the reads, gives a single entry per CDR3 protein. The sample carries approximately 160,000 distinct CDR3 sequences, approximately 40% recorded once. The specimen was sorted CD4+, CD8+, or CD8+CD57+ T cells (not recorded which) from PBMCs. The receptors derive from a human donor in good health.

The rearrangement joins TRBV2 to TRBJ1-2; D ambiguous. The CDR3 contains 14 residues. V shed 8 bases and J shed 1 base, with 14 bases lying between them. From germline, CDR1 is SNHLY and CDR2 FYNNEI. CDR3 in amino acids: CASPSAVVNYGYTF. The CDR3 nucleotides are TGTGCCAGCCCGTCCGCGGTGGTTAACTATGGCTACACCTTC.

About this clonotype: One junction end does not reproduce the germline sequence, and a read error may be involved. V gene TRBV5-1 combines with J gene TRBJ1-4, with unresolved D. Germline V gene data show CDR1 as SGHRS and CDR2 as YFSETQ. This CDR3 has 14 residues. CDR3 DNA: TGCGCCAGCAGCTTGGAGCAGATAAGTGAAAAGCTGTTTTTT. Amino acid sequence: CASSLEQISEKLFF.

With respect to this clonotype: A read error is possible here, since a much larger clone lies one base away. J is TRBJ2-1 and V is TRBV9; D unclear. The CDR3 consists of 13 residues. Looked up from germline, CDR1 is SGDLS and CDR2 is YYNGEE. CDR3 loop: CASSLYKGNERFF. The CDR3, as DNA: TGTGCCAGCAGCCTTTACAAGGGCAATGAGCGGTTCTTC.

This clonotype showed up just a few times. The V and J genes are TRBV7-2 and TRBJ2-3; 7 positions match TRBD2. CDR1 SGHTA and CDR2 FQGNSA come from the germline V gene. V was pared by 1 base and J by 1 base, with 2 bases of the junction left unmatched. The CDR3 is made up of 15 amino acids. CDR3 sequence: CASSLVLAGTDTQYF. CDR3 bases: TGTGCCAGCAGCTTAGTGCTAGCGGGCACAGATACGCAGTATTTT. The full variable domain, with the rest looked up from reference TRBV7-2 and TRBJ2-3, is GAGVSQSPSNKVTEKGKDVELRCDPISGHTALYWYRQSLGQGLEFLIYFQGNSAPDKSGLPSDRFSAERTGGSVSTLTIQRTQQEDSAVYLCASSLVLAGTDTQYFGPGTRLTVL.

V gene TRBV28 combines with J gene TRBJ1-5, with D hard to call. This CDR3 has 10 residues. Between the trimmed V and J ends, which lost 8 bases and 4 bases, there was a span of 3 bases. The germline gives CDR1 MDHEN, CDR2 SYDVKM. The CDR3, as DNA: TGTGCCAGCGGGAATCAGCCCCAGCATTTT. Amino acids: CASGNQPQHF. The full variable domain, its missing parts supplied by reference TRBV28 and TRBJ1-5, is DVKVTQSSRYLVKRTGEKVFLECVQDMDHENMFWYRQDPGLGLRLIYFSYDVKMKEKGDIPEGYSVSREKKERFSLILESASTNQTSMYLCASGNQPQHFGDGTRLSIL.

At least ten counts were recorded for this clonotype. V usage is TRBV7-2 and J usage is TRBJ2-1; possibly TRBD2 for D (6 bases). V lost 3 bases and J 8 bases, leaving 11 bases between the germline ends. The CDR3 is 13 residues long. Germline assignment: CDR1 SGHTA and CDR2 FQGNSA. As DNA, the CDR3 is TGTGCCAGCAGCTTGGGAGGACTCGATGAGCAGTTCTTC. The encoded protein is CASSLGGLDEQFF.

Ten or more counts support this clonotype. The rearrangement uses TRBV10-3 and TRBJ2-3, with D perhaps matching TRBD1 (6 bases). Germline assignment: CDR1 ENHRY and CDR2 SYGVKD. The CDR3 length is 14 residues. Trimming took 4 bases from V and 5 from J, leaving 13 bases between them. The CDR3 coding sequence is TGTGCCATCAGTGGCTCTACAGGGATAGATACGCAGTATTTT. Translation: CAISGSTGIDTQYF.

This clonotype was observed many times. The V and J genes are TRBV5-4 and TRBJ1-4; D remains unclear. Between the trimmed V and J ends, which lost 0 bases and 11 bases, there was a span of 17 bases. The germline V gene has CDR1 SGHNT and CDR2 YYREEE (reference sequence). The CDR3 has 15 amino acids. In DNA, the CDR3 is TGTGCCAGCAGCTTGGGTGGAGGGAATGGCCAGAAACTGTTTTTT. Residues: CASSLGGGNGQKLFF.

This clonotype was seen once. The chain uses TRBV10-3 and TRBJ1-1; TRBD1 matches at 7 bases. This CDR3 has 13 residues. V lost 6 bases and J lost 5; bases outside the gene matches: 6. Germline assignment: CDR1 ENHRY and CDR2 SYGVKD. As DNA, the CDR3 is TGTGCCATCAGGACAGGGTCGGTTACTGAAGCTTTCTTT. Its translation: CAIRTGSVTEAFF.

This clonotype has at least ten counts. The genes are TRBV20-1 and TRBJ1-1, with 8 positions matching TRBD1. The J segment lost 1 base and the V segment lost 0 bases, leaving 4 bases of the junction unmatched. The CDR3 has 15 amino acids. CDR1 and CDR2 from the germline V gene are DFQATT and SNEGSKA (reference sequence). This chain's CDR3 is CSAREPGTGNTEAFF. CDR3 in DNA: TGCAGTGCTAGAGAACCTGGGACAGGGAACACTGAAGCTTTCTTT.

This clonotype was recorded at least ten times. The CDR3 region is CASSPRGGQGYGYTF. CDR3 coding DNA: TGTGCCAGCAGCCCTCGCGGTGGCCAAGGCTATGGCTACACCTTC. The J gene is TRBJ1-2, the V gene TRBV7-2; D not resolved. The CDR3 loop spans 15 amino acids. Trimming took off 5 bases at V and 4 bases at J, with 17 bases between the two ends. Germline V lookup: CDR1 SGHTA, CDR2 FQGNSA.

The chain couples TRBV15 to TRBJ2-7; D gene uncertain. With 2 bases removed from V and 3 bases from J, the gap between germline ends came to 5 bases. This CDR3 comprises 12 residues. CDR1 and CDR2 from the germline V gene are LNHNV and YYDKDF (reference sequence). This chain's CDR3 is CATSRTNYEQYF. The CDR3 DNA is TGTGCCACCAGCAGAACGAACTACGAGCAGTACTTC.

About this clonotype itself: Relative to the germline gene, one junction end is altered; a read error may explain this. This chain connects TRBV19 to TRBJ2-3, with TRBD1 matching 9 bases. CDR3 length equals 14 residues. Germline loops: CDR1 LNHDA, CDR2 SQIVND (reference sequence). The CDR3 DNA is TGTGCCAGTCGAAAAACAGGGGGCCCAGAGACGCAGTATTTT. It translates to CASRKTGGPETQYF. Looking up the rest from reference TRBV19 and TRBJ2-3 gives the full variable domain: DGGITQSPKYLFRKEGQNVTLSCEQNLNHDAMYWYRQDPGQGLRLIYYSQIVNDFQKGDIAEGYSVSREKKESFPLTVTSAQKNPTAFYLCASRKTGGPETQYFGPGTRLTVL.

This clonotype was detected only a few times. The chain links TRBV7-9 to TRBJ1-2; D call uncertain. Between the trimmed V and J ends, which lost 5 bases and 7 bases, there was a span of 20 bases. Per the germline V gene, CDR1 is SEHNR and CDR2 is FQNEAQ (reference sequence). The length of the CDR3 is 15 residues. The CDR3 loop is CASSPVAWEAFGYTF. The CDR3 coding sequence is TGTGCCAGCAGCCCCGTGGCGTGGGAAGCCTTTGGCTACACCTTC.

CDR3 in DNA: TGTGCCACCGAAGCCGGGATGGTTGGGGGGAAAGAGACCCAGTACTTC. Residues: CATEAGMVGGKETQYF. V and J are TRBV10-3 and TRBJ2-5; maybe TRBD2 (6 bases). This CDR3 has 16 amino acids. Looked up from germline, CDR1 is ENHRY and CDR2 is SYGVKD. Between the trimmed V and J ends, which lost 10 bases and 3 bases, there was a span of 24 bases.

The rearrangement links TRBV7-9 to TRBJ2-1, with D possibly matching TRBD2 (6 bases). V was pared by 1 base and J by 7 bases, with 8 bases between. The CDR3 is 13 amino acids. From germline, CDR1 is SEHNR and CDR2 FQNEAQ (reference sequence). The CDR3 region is CASSLVLANEQFF. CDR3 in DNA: TGTGCCAGCAGCTTAGTACTAGCAAATGAGCAGTTCTTC.

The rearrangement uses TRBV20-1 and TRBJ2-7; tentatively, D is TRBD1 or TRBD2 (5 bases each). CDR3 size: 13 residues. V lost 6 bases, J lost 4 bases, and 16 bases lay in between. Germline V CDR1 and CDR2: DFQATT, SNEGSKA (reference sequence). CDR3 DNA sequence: TGCAGTGCCCCTGCGAGGGGAAGGTACGAGCAGTACTTC. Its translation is CSAPARGRYEQYF.

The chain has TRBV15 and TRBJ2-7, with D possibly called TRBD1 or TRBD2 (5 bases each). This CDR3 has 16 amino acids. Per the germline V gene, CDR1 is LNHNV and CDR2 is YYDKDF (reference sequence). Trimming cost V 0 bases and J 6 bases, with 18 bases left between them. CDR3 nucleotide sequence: TGTGCCACCAGCAGAGATCGCGGGCAGGGTCAGGGCGAGCAGTACTTC. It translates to CATSRDRGQGQGEQYF. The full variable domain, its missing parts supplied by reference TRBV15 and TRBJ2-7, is DAMVIQNPRYQVTQFGKPVTLSCSQTLNHNVMYWYQQKSSQAPKLLFHYYDKDFNNEADTPDNFQSRRPNTSFCFLDIRSPGLGDTAMYLCATSRDRGQGQGEQYFGPGTRLTVT.

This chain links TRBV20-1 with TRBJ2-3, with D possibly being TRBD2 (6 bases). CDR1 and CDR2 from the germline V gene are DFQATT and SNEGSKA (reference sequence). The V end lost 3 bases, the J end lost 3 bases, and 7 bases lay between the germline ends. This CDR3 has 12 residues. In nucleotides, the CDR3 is TGCAGTGCTAGCGGGAGTACAGATACGCAGTATTTT. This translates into CSASGSTDTQYF.

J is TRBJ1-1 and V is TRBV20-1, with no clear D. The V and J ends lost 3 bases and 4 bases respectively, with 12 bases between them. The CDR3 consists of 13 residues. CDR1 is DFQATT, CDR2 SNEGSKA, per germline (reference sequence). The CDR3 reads CSARAAFGTEAFF. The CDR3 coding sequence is TGCAGTGCTAGGGCCGCGTTTGGCACTGAAGCTTTCTTT.

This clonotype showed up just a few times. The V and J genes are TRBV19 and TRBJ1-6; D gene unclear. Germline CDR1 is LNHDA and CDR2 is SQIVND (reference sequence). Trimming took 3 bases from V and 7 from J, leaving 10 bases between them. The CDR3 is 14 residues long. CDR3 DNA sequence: TGTGCCAGTAGTATCGCAGAAACCAATTCACCCCTCCACTTT. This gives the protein CASSIAETNSPLHF.

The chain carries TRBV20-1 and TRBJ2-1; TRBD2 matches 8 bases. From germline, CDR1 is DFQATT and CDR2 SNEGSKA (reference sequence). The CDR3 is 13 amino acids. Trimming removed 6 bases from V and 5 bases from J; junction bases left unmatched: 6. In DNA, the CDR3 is TGCAGTGCCCCAGCGGGAGTGAACAATGAGCAGTTCTTC. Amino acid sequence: CSAPAGVNNEQFF.

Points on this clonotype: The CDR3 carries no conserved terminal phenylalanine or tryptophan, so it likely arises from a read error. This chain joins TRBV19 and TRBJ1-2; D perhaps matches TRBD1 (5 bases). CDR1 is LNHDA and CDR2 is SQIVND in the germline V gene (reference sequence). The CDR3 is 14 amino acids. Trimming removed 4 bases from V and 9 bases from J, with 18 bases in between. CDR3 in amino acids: CASSRDGGLIRYTL. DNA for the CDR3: TGTGCCAGTAGTAGGGACGGGGGACTGATCCGCTACACCCTC.

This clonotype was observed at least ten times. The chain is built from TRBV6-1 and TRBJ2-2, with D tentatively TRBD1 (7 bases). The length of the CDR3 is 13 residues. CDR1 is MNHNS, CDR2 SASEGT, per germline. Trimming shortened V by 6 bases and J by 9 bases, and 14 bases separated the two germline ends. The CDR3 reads CASRVPGGRELFF. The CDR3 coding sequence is TGTGCCAGCAGGGTACCAGGGGGGCGGGAGCTGTTTTTT.

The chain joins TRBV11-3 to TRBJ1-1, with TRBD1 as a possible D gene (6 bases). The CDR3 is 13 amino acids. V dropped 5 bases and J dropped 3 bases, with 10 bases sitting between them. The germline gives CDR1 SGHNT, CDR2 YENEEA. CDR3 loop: CASSARQDTEAFF. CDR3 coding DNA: TGTGCCAGCAGCGCCCGACAGGACACTGAAGCTTTCTTT.

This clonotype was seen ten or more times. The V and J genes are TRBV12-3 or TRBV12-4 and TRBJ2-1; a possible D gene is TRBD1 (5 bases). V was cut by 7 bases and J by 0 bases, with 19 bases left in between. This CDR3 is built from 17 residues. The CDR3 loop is CASTLRAGLSSYNEQFF. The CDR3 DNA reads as TGTGCCAGCACCCTAAGGGCAGGGCTGAGCTCCTACAATGAGCAGTTCTTC.

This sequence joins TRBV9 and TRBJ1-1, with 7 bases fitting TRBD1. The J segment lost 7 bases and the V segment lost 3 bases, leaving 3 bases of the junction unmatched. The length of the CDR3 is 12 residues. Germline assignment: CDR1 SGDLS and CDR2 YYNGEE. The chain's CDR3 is CASSAQGFEAFF. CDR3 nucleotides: TGTGCCAGCAGCGCACAGGGGTTTGAAGCTTTCTTT.

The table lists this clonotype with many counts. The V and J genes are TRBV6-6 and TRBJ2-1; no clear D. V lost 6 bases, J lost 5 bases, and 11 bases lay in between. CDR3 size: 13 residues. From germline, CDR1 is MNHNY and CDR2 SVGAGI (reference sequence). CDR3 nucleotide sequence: TGTGCCAGCAGCCCTTTCACCGACAATGAGCAGTTCTTC. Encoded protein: CASSPFTDNEQFF.

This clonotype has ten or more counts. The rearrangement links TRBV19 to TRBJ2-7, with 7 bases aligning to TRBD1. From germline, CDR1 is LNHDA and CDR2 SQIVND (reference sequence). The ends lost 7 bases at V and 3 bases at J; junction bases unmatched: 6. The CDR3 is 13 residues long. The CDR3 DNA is TGTGCCAGTAATGGGGACAGTAACTACGAGCAGTACTTC. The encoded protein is CASNGDSNYEQYF.

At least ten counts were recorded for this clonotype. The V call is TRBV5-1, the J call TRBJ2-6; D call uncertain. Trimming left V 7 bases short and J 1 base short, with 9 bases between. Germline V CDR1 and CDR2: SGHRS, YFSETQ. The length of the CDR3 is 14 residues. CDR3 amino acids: CASGVVSGANVLTF. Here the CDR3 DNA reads TGCGCCAGCGGGGTGGTGTCTGGGGCCAACGTCCTGACTTTC.